Below are 23 T cell receptor beta chains sequenced from a single sample in a study of blood T cell repertoires in COVID-19. Here immunoSEQ multiplex PCR was the method, and the copy in TCRdb shows in-frame clones only, minus some. The table shows roughly 68,000 clones, with roughly 87% occurring only once. Input material: peripheral blood. These receptors all come from a middle-aged man with COVID-19, enrolled during active disease.

The rearrangement joins TRBV18 to TRBJ1-2; no clear D gene. The CDR3 sequence is 14 residues long. The V gene lost 6 bases and the J gene lost 4 bases, with 15 bases spanning the gap. Germline CDR1 is KGHSH and CDR2 is LQKENI. The CDR3 is CASSPEAGSYGYTF. CDR3 bases: TGTGCCAGCTCTCCAGAAGCGGGCAGCTATGGCTACACCTTC.

This rearrangement joins TRBV6-5 to TRBJ1-1, with D possibly matching TRBD1 (6 bases). The V end was cut by 6 bases, the J end by 5 bases, with 16 bases between. The CDR3 runs 14 residues. The germline V gene has CDR1 MNHEY and CDR2 SVGAGI. The CDR3 region has the DNA TGTGCCAGCAGACTAAGACAGGCTAGGACTGAAGCTTTCTTT. This gives the protein CASRLRQARTEAFF.

The chain has TRBV10-3 and TRBJ2-7; possible D gene TRBD2, 5 bases. The germline gives CDR1 ENHRY, CDR2 SYGVKD. V shed 4 bases and J shed 3 bases, with 10 bases lying between them. This CDR3 has 13 amino acids. The chain's CDR3 is CAISGLRDYEQYF. The CDR3, as DNA: TGTGCCATCAGTGGGCTCCGGGACTACGAGCAGTACTTC.

This clone was counted only a few times. The V and J genes are TRBV2 and TRBJ2-2; the D is unclear. The CDR3 length is 13 residues. From germline, CDR1 is SNHLY and CDR2 FYNNEI. The V gene lost 6 bases and the J gene lost 0 bases, with 5 bases spanning the gap. This CDR3 reads CASRTTNTGELFF. The DNA for the CDR3 is TGTGCCAGCAGGACAACGAACACCGGGGAGCTGTTTTTT.

V usage is TRBV9 and J usage is TRBJ2-5, with 9 nucleotides matching TRBD1. This CDR3 spans 14 amino acids. The V segment lost 4 bases and the J segment 4 bases; nucleotides outside the gene matches: 5. The V gene's germline CDR1 is SGDLS and CDR2 YYNGEE. CDR3 sequence reads: CASSRTGGLETQYF. The CDR3 nucleotides read TGTGCCAGCAGCCGTACAGGGGGCCTAGAGACCCAGTACTTC.

The CDR3 region is CASSFSAGNPYGYTF. CDR3 nucleotide sequence: TGTGCCAGCAGTTTTTCAGCGGGGAACCCCTATGGCTACACCTTC. The chain uses TRBV27 and TRBJ1-2; D not resolved. The CDR3 spans 15 residues. Germline loops: CDR1 MNHEY, CDR2 SMNVEV (reference sequence). The V end was cut by 3 bases, the J end by 4 bases, with 15 bases between.

The V call is TRBV6-6, the J call TRBJ2-7, with 7 bases matching TRBD1. V shed 0 bases and J 2 bases; nucleotides not matched to a gene: 4. The CDR3 is made up of 15 amino acids. The germline V gene encodes CDR1 MNHNY and CDR2 SVGAGI (reference sequence). CDR3 loop: CASSYSRDSPYEQYF. The CDR3 DNA reads TGTGCCAGCAGTTACTCGAGGGACAGTCCCTACGAGCAGTACTTC.

This chain uses TRBV25-1 with TRBJ1-4; 7 bases are shared with TRBD1. The CDR3 runs to 17 residues. Germline V lookup: CDR1 MGHDK, CDR2 SYGVNS. Unmatched junction bases numbered 17, after V lost 4 bases and J lost 9 bases. Here the CDR3 reads CASSGQSRTGSTKKLFF. The CDR3 DNA reads as TGTGCCAGCAGTGGACAATCGAGGACAGGCTCGACGAAAAAACTGTTTTTT.

The V and J genes are TRBV3-1 (or the pseudogene TRBV3-2) and TRBJ2-3; D gene uncertain. The length of the CDR3 is 13 residues. Trimming took off 8 bases at V and 2 bases at J, with 11 bases between the two ends. In germline, CDR1 is LGHDT, CDR2 YNNKEL (reference sequence). CDR3 nucleotide sequence: TGTGCCAGCGGCCGGGCACTCACAGATACGCAGTATTTT. Protein: CASGRALTDTQYF.

This sequence joins TRBV19 and TRBJ2-7; TRBD2 aligns across 14 bases. CDR1 and CDR2 (germline): LNHDA, SQIVND (reference sequence). This CDR3 has 16 amino acids. V trimming: 6 bases; J trimming: 7 bases; junction bases outside the gene matches: 11. CDR3 DNA: TGTGCCAGTAGCCGACCGGGACTAGCGGGAGTAGTGGAGCAGTACTTC. It yields the protein CASSRPGLAGVVEQYF.

V usage is TRBV19 and J usage is TRBJ1-1, with 8 nucleotides matching TRBD1. The germline gives CDR1 LNHDA, CDR2 SQIVND (reference sequence). The CDR3 has 15 residues. V lost 5 bases, J lost 2 bases, and 7 bases stayed unmatched. The CDR3 region has the DNA TGTGCCAGTAGTGCTGGGACAGGACGAAACACTGAAGCTTTCTTT. As protein: CASSAGTGRNTEAFF.

In its sample, this clone was seen once. The gene calls are TRBV7-2 and TRBJ2-5, with D tentatively TRBD1 (5 bases). Germline values: CDR1 SGHTA, CDR2 FQGNSA. The CDR3 is 14 amino acids. The V end lost 1 base, the J end lost 7 bases, and 13 bases lay between the germline ends. Written as DNA, the CDR3 is TGTGCCAGCAGCTTAGTGTGGGGCGGTGGGACCCAGTACTTC. Translation: CASSLVWGGGTQYF.

V usage is TRBV5-1 and J usage is TRBJ1-1; a possible D gene is TRBD1 (6 bases). The CDR3 length is 14 residues. Trimming cost V 0 bases and J 4 bases, with 10 bases left between them. Germline V CDR1 and CDR2: SGHRS, YFSETQ. As DNA, the CDR3 is TGCGCCAGCAGCTTGGGGGGGGGCCCCACTGAAGCTTTCTTT. Translation gives CASSLGGGPTEAFF. Variable domain in full (rest from reference TRBV5-1 and TRBJ1-1): KAGVTQTPRYLIKTRGQQVTLSCSPISGHRSVSWYQQTPGQGLQFLFEYFSETQRNKGNFPGRFSGRQFSNSRSEMNVSTLELGDSALYLCASSLGGGPTEAFFGQGTRLTVV.

V and J are TRBV6-5 and TRBJ2-5; tentatively, D is TRBD2 (6 bases). Looked up from germline, CDR1 is MNHEY and CDR2 is SVGAGI. The CDR3 length is 16 residues. V was trimmed by 1 base and J by 2 bases, leaving 14 bases between them. The DNA of the CDR3 is TGTGCCAGCAGTTACTGGGGCACTGGGAGGCAAGAGACCCAGTACTTC. Amino acid sequence: CASSYWGTGRQETQYF.

V gene TRBV19 combines with J gene TRBJ2-6; no firm D call. CDR1 and CDR2 from the germline V gene are LNHDA and SQIVND (reference sequence). With 3 bases removed from V and 0 bases from J, the gap between germline ends came to 6 bases. The CDR3 has 15 residues. CDR3: CASSIRGSGANVLTF. DNA for the CDR3: TGTGCCAGTAGTATCCGCGGCTCTGGGGCCAACGTCCTGACTTTC.

The chain links TRBV6-2 or TRBV6-3 to TRBJ2-7; the match to TRBD2 covers 7 bases. The trim removed 6 bases at V and 2 bases at J, leaving 13 bases unmatched. The CDR3 runs to 16 residues. Germline CDR1 reads MNHEY; CDR2 reads SVGEGT. CDR3: CASSRRGAGLPYEQYF. The CDR3 bases are TGTGCCAGCAGCCGCAGAGGAGCGGGACTGCCCTACGAGCAGTACTTC.

The chain carries TRBV5-1 and TRBJ2-1; 12 bases match TRBD2. CDR1 is SGHRS, CDR2 YFSETQ, per germline. The CDR3 sequence is 15 residues long. With 3 bases clipped from V and 4 bases from J, the junction kept 2 bases outside the gene matches. In nucleotides, the CDR3 is TGCGCCAGCAGCTGGGGGACTAGCGGGTACAATGAGCAGTTCTTC. The encoded protein is CASSWGTSGYNEQFF. Combining the CDR3 with reference TRBV5-1 and TRBJ2-1 gives the whole variable domain KAGVTQTPRYLIKTRGQQVTLSCSPISGHRSVSWYQQTPGQGLQFLFEYFSETQRNKGNFPGRFSGRQFSNSRSEMNVSTLELGDSALYLCASSWGTSGYNEQFFGPGTRLTVL.

This clone has only a few counts. This chain uses TRBV27 with TRBJ2-7; D is possibly TRBD2 (6 bases). V was cut by 3 bases and J by 1 base, with 13 bases left in between. Per germline, CDR1 MNHEY and CDR2 SMNVEV (reference sequence). The CDR3 extends over 15 amino acids. The chain's CDR3 is CASSLAGSLSYEQYF. Here the CDR3 DNA reads TGTGCCAGCAGTTTGGCGGGATCCCTTTCCTACGAGCAGTACTTC.

V is TRBV6-5 and J is TRBJ1-5; TRBD1 might be the D (6 bases). The CDR3 is made up of 13 amino acids. Per the germline V gene, CDR1 is MNHEY and CDR2 is SVGAGI. V was pared by 6 bases and J by 4 bases, with 10 bases between. The CDR3 DNA is TGTGCCAGCAGCCTACAGGGAAATCAGCCCCAGCATTTT. It encodes CASSLQGNQPQHF.

The rearrangement joins TRBV6-6 to TRBJ2-3; 12 nucleotides align to TRBD2. This CDR3 region has 17 residues. Trimming removed 5 bases from V and 6 bases from J; junction bases left unmatched: 12. CDR1 is MNHNY and CDR2 is SVGAGI in the germline V gene (reference sequence). CDR3 protein: CASSPGGTSGFTDTQYF. CDR3 in DNA: TGTGCCAGCAGTCCCGGGGGGACTAGCGGGTTTACGGATACGCAGTATTTT.

The rearrangement uses TRBV19 and TRBJ1-5, with D possibly TRBD1 on 5 matching bases. CDR3 length: 15 residues. V lost 6 bases to trimming and J lost 0 bases, with 12 bases between them. Germline-derived CDR1 and CDR2 are LNHDA and SQIVND (reference sequence). CDR3 residues: CASSRQIHSNQPQHF. CDR3 nucleotide sequence: TGTGCCAGTAGCCGACAGATCCATAGCAATCAGCCCCAGCATTTT. Full variable domain (missing parts from reference TRBV19 and TRBJ1-5): DGGITQSPKYLFRKEGQNVTLSCEQNLNHDAMYWYRQDPGQGLRLIYYSQIVNDFQKGDIAEGYSVSREKKESFPLTVTSAQKNPTAFYLCASSRQIHSNQPQHFGDGTRLSIL.

The chain's CDR3 is CASKFGENTGELFF. The CDR3 DNA reads as TGTGCCAGCAAGTTCGGGGAGAACACCGGGGAGCTGTTTTTT. The chain recombines TRBV6-5 with TRBJ2-2; possibly TRBD2 for D (5 bases). This CDR3 comprises 14 residues. Germline lookup yields CDR1 MNHEY and CDR2 SVGAGI. Trimming shortened V by 7 bases and J by 1 base, and 10 bases separated the two germline ends.

The sample holds one count of this clone. The chain's CDR3 is CASSVAGQGGTDTQYF. The CDR3, as DNA: TGTGCCAGCAGCGTAGCCGGACAGGGAGGGACAGATACGCAGTATTTT. J is TRBJ2-3 and V is TRBV9; tentatively, D is TRBD1 (8 bases). Germline CDR1 reads SGDLS; CDR2 reads YYNGEE. Trimming pared 0 bases from V and 3 bases from J, leaving 14 bases between. The length of the CDR3 is 16 residues.